Below are 15 T cell receptor beta chains sequenced from a single sample in a study of beta chain features in type 1 diabetes (dated by TCRdb to the late 2010s). The library was built by means of the immunoSEQ multiplex PCR assay. All of the isolated RNA was reverse transcribed with the High Capacity cDNA Reverse Transcription Kit, so expressed TCRB transcripts were sequenced. TCRdb mirrors the immuneACCESS table, restricted to in-frame sequences. Some clones are absent from its copies; in checked studies, under half trace to an unresolved V gene, and the reason for the others is unknown. For this sample the table gives about 450,000 clones, of which about 10% were detected only once. The ten largest clonotypes hold 0.04% to 0.05% of the sample. The source material was naive CD4+ T cells from blood. This specimen's cell subset or site label, per the study, means: true naive CD4+ T cells. These TCRs come from a woman between 18 and 29 years old in good health.

The CDR3 is CAWSVGGTSYEQYF. CDR3 coding DNA: TGTGCCTGGAGTGTTGGGGGGACCTCCTACGAGCAGTACTTC. J is TRBJ2-7 and V is TRBV30; a possible D gene is TRBD2 (6 bases). CDR3 length: 14 residues. CDR1 is GTSNPN and CDR2 is SVGIG in the germline V gene (reference sequence). V lost 0 bases, J lost 0 bases, and 9 bases lay in between. The variable domain in full, with the rest retrieved from reference TRBV30 and TRBJ2-7, is SQTIHQWPATLVQPVGSPLSLECTVEGTSNPNLYWYRQAAGRGLQLLFYSVGIGQISSEVPQNLSASRPQDRQFILSSKKLLLSDSGFYLCAWSVGGTSYEQYFGPGTRLTVT.

A few counts support this clone. The chain combines TRBV4-2 with TRBJ2-1; the match to TRBD2 covers 7 bases. Germline V gives CDR1 LGHNA, CDR2 YNFKEQ. The V gene end was trimmed by 1 base and the J gene end by 4 bases; junction bases not matched to a gene: 7. This CDR3 is 16 amino acids long. The chain's CDR3 is CASSQVGLAEYNEQFF. CDR3 DNA sequence: TGTGCCAGCAGCCAAGTCGGCCTAGCGGAATACAATGAGCAGTTCTTC.

The chain couples TRBV12-5 to TRBJ2-6, with TRBD1 matching 8 bases. Germline V CDR1 and CDR2: LGHNT, FRNRAP. The ends lost 2 bases at V and 0 bases at J; junction bases unmatched: 9. The CDR3 consists of 19 residues. The CDR3 DNA follows: TGTGCTAGTGGTTTGTGGCGGACAGGGACATTCTCTGGGGCCAACGTCCTGACTTTC. Protein product: CASGLWRTGTFSGANVLTF.

CDR3 loop: CASSTSKNIQYF. The CDR3 nucleotides read TGTGCCAGCTCGACCAGCAAAAACATTCAGTACTTC. V gene TRBV2 combines with J gene TRBJ2-4; D not resolved. V lost 8 bases and J 3 bases, leaving 8 bases between the germline ends. The CDR3 contains 12 residues. Per germline, CDR1 SNHLY and CDR2 FYNNEI.

This clone appeared a few times. The chain combines TRBV7-2 with TRBJ2-5; 10 bases match TRBD1. Germline V lookup: CDR1 SGHTA, CDR2 FQGNSA. With 5 bases clipped from V and 5 bases from J, the junction kept 5 bases outside the gene matches. This CDR3 is built from 14 residues. CDR3 DNA sequence: TGTGCCAGCAGCCCGATGGGACAGGGGGAGACCCAGTACTTC. Residues: CASSPMGQGETQYF.

The V call is TRBV7-2, the J call TRBJ2-3, with 8 bases identical to TRBD1. The V and J ends lost 2 bases and 4 bases, in that order; junction bases with no gene match: 8. The V gene's germline CDR1 is SGHTA and CDR2 FQGNSA. CDR3 size: 16 residues. CDR3 region: CASSLQGAVRADTQYF. The CDR3 DNA reads TGTGCCAGCAGCTTACAGGGGGCAGTTAGGGCAGATACGCAGTATTTT.

This clone was observed at least ten times. This rearrangement joins TRBV29-1 to TRBJ2-1; no firm D call. The CDR3 sequence is 14 residues long. Trimming pared 6 bases from V and 2 bases from J, leaving 14 bases between. Looked up from germline, CDR1 is SQVTM and CDR2 is ANQGSEA. CDR3 DNA sequence: TGCAGCGTCCCGAAAGTCTCCGCCTACAATGAGCAGTTCTTC. This sequence encodes CSVPKVSAYNEQFF.

This clone has a handful of counts. J is TRBJ2-7 and V is TRBV6-1, with D unclear. Germline-derived CDR1 and CDR2 are MNHNS and SASEGT. This CDR3 comprises 12 residues. V was cut by 0 bases and J by 10 bases, with 10 bases left in between. CDR3 DNA sequence: TGTGCCAGCAGTGAAGCTAGGCAGGCCCAGTACGTC. Encoded protein: CASSEARQAQYV.

The CDR3 region has the DNA TGTGCCAGTAGTATATTGGACAGGTCTGGCGAGCAGTACGTC. This translates into CASSILDRSGEQYV. J is TRBJ2-7 and V is TRBV19, with TRBD1 identical over 7 bases. CDR3 length: 14 amino acids. V lost 2 bases, J lost 6 bases, and 7 bases stayed unmatched. Germline lookup yields CDR1 LNHDA and CDR2 SQIVND (reference sequence).

This clone was seen a few times. This chain joins TRBV4-2 and TRBJ2-7; 7 bases agree with TRBD1. The J segment lost 7 bases and the V segment lost 4 bases, leaving 10 bases of the junction unmatched. The germline gives CDR1 LGHNA, CDR2 YNFKEQ. This CDR3 is 14 amino acids long. Here the CDR3 DNA reads TGTGCCAGCAGCCCTACTTACAGGGGTCGGGAGCAGTACTTC. Encoded protein: CASSPTYRGREQYF.

In its sample, this clone was seen a few times. The V call is TRBV7-9, the J call TRBJ1-5; D remains ambiguous. In germline, CDR1 is SEHNR, CDR2 FQNEAQ (reference sequence). This CDR3 has 13 amino acids. Deletions cut 5 bases from V and 11 bases from J, with 16 bases between. CDR3 in amino acids: CASSRYDYGSQHF. CDR3 nucleotide sequence: TGTGCCAGCAGCCGCTACGACTACGGGTCCCAGCATTTT.

The table lists this clone with a few counts. V gene TRBV4-1 combines with J gene TRBJ1-3, with D perhaps matching TRBD1 (5 bases). CDR1 is MGHRA, CDR2 YSYEKL, per germline. The germline V and J ends were trimmed by 0 bases and 0 bases, with 12 bases remaining between them. This CDR3 is 17 amino acids long. CDR3 residues: CASSQETTAHSGNTIYF. The CDR3 region has the DNA TGCGCCAGCAGCCAAGAAACGACAGCACACTCTGGAAACACCATATATTTT.

This clone was counted between two and nine times. The chain joins TRBV5-4 to TRBJ2-1; D gene ambiguous. Trimming left V 0 bases short and J 8 bases short, with 9 bases between. CDR1 is SGHNT, CDR2 YYREEE, per germline (reference sequence). The CDR3 totals 13 residues. CDR3 in amino acids: CASSLVPSHEQFF. CDR3 DNA: TGTGCCAGCAGCTTGGTGCCCTCTCATGAGCAGTTCTTC.

The sample holds one count of this clone. The chain joins TRBV11-1 to TRBJ1-2; 9 bases are shared with TRBD1. The CDR3 length is 14 residues. Germline CDR1 is SGHAT and CDR2 is FQDESV (reference sequence). V lost 6 bases, J lost 4 bases, and 6 bases stayed unmatched. In nucleotides, the CDR3 is TGTGCCAGCAGTCTGGACAGGGGCGGCTATGGCTACACCTTC. Protein sequence: CASSLDRGGYGYTF. Full variable domain (missing parts from reference TRBV11-1 and TRBJ1-2): EAEVAQSPRYKITEKSQAVAFWCDPISGHATLYWYRQILGQGPELLVQFQDESVVDDSQLPKDRFSAERLKGVDSTLKIQPAELGDSAMYLCASSLDRGGYGYTFGSGTRLTVV.

This sequence joins TRBV21-1 and TRBJ2-7; the listed D gene, TRBD2, was not tested against the DNA. TRBV21-1 is deemed a pseudogene. This CDR3 has 20 residues. The CDR3 DNA follows: TGTGCCAGCCACGCGGAGCCTTCAACTTGCAGAACGCGTAACGGCTACGAGCAGTACGTC. Protein: CASHAEPSTCRTRNGYEQYV.